The rows below give T cell receptor beta chains drawn from one sample of a study of blood T cell repertoires in COVID-19. TCRdb's copy holds only in-frame clones and misses some; the assay was immunoSEQ multiplex PCR. The table has under 200,000 clones, more than 65% seen once. Sequenced material: PBMCs or T cells enriched from blood (not recorded which). Receptors originate from a man aged 45-65 years who had recovered from COVID-19. Both conserved end residues are part of each CDR3. D genes are given only for firm matches. The size field is filled for only some rows; it gives once, few, many or a size class.

d_gene,abundance,v_gene,j_gene,CDR3nt,CDR3aa
TRBD1,NA,TRBV5-5,TRBJ2-3,TGTGCCAGCAGCTTGGGGGGACAGGGAGGAGATACGCAGTATTTT,CASSLGGQGGDTQYF
TRBD1,NA,TRBV24-1,TRBJ2-5,TGTGCCACCAGTGCCTCGACAGGGGTAGAGACCCAGTACTTC,CATSASTGVETQYF
NA,NA,TRBV10-3,TRBJ1-1,TGTGCCATCAGTGATACTAAGTACAGGGACACTGAAGCTTTCTTT,CAISDTKYRDTEAFF
TRBD1,NA,TRBV5-6,TRBJ2-5,TGTGCCAGCAGCTTCGACAGGGAAGAGACCCAGTACTTC,CASSFDREETQYF
TRBD1,NA,TRBV28,TRBJ2-3,TGTGCCAGCAAGCGGCAGGGGGTGGGCACAGATACGCAGTATTTT,CASKRQGVGTDTQYF
NA,NA,TRBV7-6,TRBJ1-6,TGTGCCAGCAGCTTCGACAGTTCTCAGGGAAATTCACCCCTCCACTTT,CASSFDSSQGNSPLHF
NA,once,TRBV6-5,TRBJ1-6,TGTGCCAGCAGTTATCGTCAGGGTAATTCACCCCTCCACTTT,CASSYRQGNSPLHF
NA,NA,TRBV7-3,TRBJ2-5,TGTGCCAGCAGCAAAATAACCGGTGAGACCCAGTACTTC,CASSKITGETQYF
TRBD2,NA,TRBV7-6,TRBJ2-3,TGTGCCAGCAGCCGGACTAGCGGGGGCCTAGGCACAGATACGCAGTATTTT,CASSRTSGGLGTDTQYF
TRBD2,NA,TRBV5-1,TRBJ2-7,TGCGCCAGCAGCTTGGATCCGGGGACTAGCTCCTACGAGCAGTACTTC,CASSLDPGTSSYEQYF
TRBD2,NA,TRBV7-3,TRBJ2-1,TGTGCCAGCAGCCAACTAGCGGGGGGACCCAATGAGCAGTTCTTC,CASSQLAGGPNEQFF
NA,NA,TRBV11-3,TRBJ2-3,TGTGCCAGCAGCTTAGAGGACAGCACCACAGATACGCAGTATTTT,CASSLEDSTTDTQYF
TRBD1,NA,TRBV3-1/TRBV3-2,TRBJ2-5,TGTGCCAGCAGCAGACAGGGTCTTTCTTTCTCTGAGACCCAGTACTTC,CASSRQGLSFSETQYF
TRBD2,once,TRBV25-1,TRBJ2-2,TGTGCCAGCAGTACTCGGACTAGCGGGGTTGACACCGGGGAGCTGTTTTTT,CASSTRTSGVDTGELFF
NA,NA,TRBV7-8,TRBJ1-5,TGTGCCAGCAGCTTAGTTATTGAGGCTCAGCCCCAGCATTTT,CASSLVIEAQPQHF
TRBD1,once,TRBV24-1,TRBJ2-2,TGTGCCACCAGTGACACGACAGGGGGTGCGAACACCGGGGAGCTGTTTTTT,CATSDTTGGANTGELFF
NA,few,TRBV29-1,TRBJ1-1,TGCAGCGCTGGAGAACAGGGTAGAGGAACTGAAGCTTTCTTT,CSAGEQGRGTEAFF
TRBD1,NA,TRBV28,TRBJ1-4,TGTGCCAGCAGGACCCCAGGGGGCATCACTGAAAAACTGTTTTTT,CASRTPGGITEKLFF
TRBD2,NA,TRBV29-1,TRBJ2-7,TGCAGCGTCCAAGGGACTAGCGGGAGTATCTACGAGCAGTACTTC,CSVQGTSGSIYEQYF
TRBD2,NA,TRBV2,TRBJ2-3,TGTGCCAGCAGTAACCCAACTGCGGGAGCAGGCACAGATACGCAGTATTTT,CASSNPTAGAGTDTQYF
NA,NA,TRBV19,TRBJ2-7,TGTGCCAGTATTGACGGGGGCTCCTACGAGCAGTACTTC,CASIDGGSYEQYF
TRBD1,few,TRBV5-5,TRBJ1-2,TGTGCCAGCAGCTCTATAGGACAGGGAGGCTCTAACTATGGCTACACCTTC,CASSSIGQGGSNYGYTF
NA,NA,TRBV6-5,TRBJ1-1,TGTGCCAGCAGCCAAGGACAGTACATGAACACTGAAGCTTTCTTT,CASSQGQYMNTEAFF
NA,NA,TRBV28,TRBJ1-1,TGTGCCAGTTACAGGGCGGCCACTGAAGCTTTCTTT,CASYRAATEAFF
NA,NA,TRBV10-3,TRBJ1-1,TGTGCCATCAGGGCTGGCGGGGGGGAGAACACTGAAGCTTTCTTT,CAIRAGGGENTEAFF
NA,NA,TRBV28,TRBJ1-5,TGTGCCAGCGTCGTGGATACAGGGTTGAATCAGCCCCAGCATTTT,CASVVDTGLNQPQHF
NA,NA,TRBV28,TRBJ1-5,TGTGCCAGCACAGTTTTTACAGATAATCAGCCCCAGCATTTT,CASTVFTDNQPQHF
TRBD2,NA,TRBV7-9,TRBJ2-7,TGTGCCAGCAGCTTAGCCGCCGGCGGGAGCGAGCAGTACTTC,CASSLAAGGSEQYF
NA,NA,TRBV12-3/TRBV12-4,TRBJ2-5,TGTGCCAGCAGGTTGTCAATTCAAGAGACCCAGTACTTC,CASRLSIQETQYF
TRBD1,few,TRBV24-1,TRBJ1-2,TGTGCCACCAGTGCCGGACAGGGAATAGTAAGGGGCTACACCTTC,CATSAGQGIVRGYTF
TRBD1,few,TRBV28,TRBJ1-4,TGTGCCAGCAGTTCTGGACAGGGTTCTCGCGAAAAACTGTTTTTT,CASSSGQGSREKLFF
NA,NA,TRBV24-1,TRBJ2-5,TGTGCCACCAGTGAAAGACTAGTCTCGGGGGAGACCCAGTACTTC,CATSERLVSGETQYF
NA,NA,TRBV11-2,TRBJ1-4,TGTGCCAGCAGCTTACTCGGGGGAGGTGAAAAACTGTTTTTT,CASSLLGGGEKLFF
TRBD1,NA,TRBV5-6,TRBJ1-5,TGTGCCAGCAGCCAAAGGATGTTGGGGACAGTGAATCAGCCCCAGCATTTT,CASSQRMLGTVNQPQHF
NA,NA,TRBV6-5,TRBJ2-2,TGTGCCAGCAGTTACGAGAGGGCTGGGGAGCTGTTTTTT,CASSYERAGELFF
NA,NA,TRBV19,TRBJ1-4,TGTGCCAGTACCACGGGGGGCTTAGGCGAAAAACTGTTTTTT,CASTTGGLGEKLFF
TRBD1,NA,TRBV6-5,TRBJ2-5,TGTGCCACCTTGACCAGGGGGCTGGAGACCCAGTACTTC,CATLTRGLETQYF
NA,NA,TRBV7-3,TRBJ1-2,TGTGCCAGCAGCCTTACTCAGGGAGGAGGCTACACCTTC,CASSLTQGGGYTF
TRBD2,NA,TRBV28,TRBJ2-1,TGTGCCAGTAAATTACTAGCGGCTTACAATGAGCAGTTCTTC,CASKLLAAYNEQFF
NA,NA,TRBV6-5,TRBJ1-5,TGTGCCAGCAGTTACTCGAGGTCGGGGGGCCCCCAGCATTTT,CASSYSRSGGPQHF
NA,NA,TRBV6-6,TRBJ2-2,TGTGCCAGCAGTTGGGGACTGAAGAACACCGGGGAGCTGTTTTTT,CASSWGLKNTGELFF
NA,once,TRBV5-1,TRBJ2-1,TGCGCCAGCAGCTCTGGGACTCTCAGCTCCTACAATGAGCAGTTCTTC,CASSSGTLSSYNEQFF